This T cell receptor beta chain emerged from a study of cytomegalovirus exposure and HLA in healthy donors. Study-wide results and caveats: Earlier findings revealed that most TCR beta V segments proved productive either about 87% or about 30% of the time. A later analysis found most CMV-associated TCR beta chains apparently HLA-restricted.

Trimming took 0 bases from V and 6 from J; bases not matched to a gene: 8. Per germline, CDR1 LGHNA and CDR2 YSLEER. The CDR3 is 16 amino acids. Both 60 Vbeta primers and 13 Jbeta primers went into the PCR. Sequencing was performed with immunoSEQ multiplex PCR; in TCRdb, only in-frame clones are kept and a portion is missing. The sample contains some 180,000 clones, roughly four fifths of which appear only once. Points on this clone: Antigen: not known.

This TCR was sampled from a male donor in good health and CMV-seronegative. The V and J genes are TRBV4-3 and TRBJ2-3; TRBD2 matches 8 bases. The source material was PBMCs. The CDR3 DNA follows: TGCGCCAGCAGCCAAGACTCCGCGGGAGGCCCCGATACGCAGTATTTT. Translated: CASSQDSAGGPDTQYF.